This TCR beta chain stems from a study of tumor-infiltrating lymphocytes in primary liver carcinoma. Study-level information: The cohort included men and women aged 30 to 69 years.

The CDR3 covers 16 residues. V was clipped by 7 bases and J by 3 bases, with 19 bases between them. Germline V lookup: CDR1 MDHEN, CDR2 SYDVKM. The tissue used was unsorted bulk material of about 19-34 mg. RNA and DNA were co-extracted from it with the AllPrep DNA/RNA mini kit. Production of TCR beta cDNA used approximately 480 ng total RNA together with a constant-region primer. Sequencing libraries for TCR beta derived from three nested multiplex PCR rounds that used slightly modified ARM-PCR. TRBV1-TRBV30 forward and Cbeta reverse primers drove the first two roughly 10-cycle rounds. TCRdb used MiXCR to reprocess the multiplex PCR reads, holding one entry per CDR3 protein. The sample carries roughly 80,000 distinct CDR3 sequences, roughly two thirds recorded once.

The rearrangement links TRBV28 to TRBJ2-1; D tentatively fits TRBD1 or TRBD2 (5 bases each). The sample taken for sequencing was tumor-adjacent normal liver tissue. The TCR comes from a middle-aged man with primary liver carcinoma and hepatitis B virus infection. As DNA, the CDR3 is TGTGCCAGCATCCCCCCGGAGTGGGGGTGCTACAATGAGCAGTTCTTC. Translated: CASIPPEWGCYNEQFF.